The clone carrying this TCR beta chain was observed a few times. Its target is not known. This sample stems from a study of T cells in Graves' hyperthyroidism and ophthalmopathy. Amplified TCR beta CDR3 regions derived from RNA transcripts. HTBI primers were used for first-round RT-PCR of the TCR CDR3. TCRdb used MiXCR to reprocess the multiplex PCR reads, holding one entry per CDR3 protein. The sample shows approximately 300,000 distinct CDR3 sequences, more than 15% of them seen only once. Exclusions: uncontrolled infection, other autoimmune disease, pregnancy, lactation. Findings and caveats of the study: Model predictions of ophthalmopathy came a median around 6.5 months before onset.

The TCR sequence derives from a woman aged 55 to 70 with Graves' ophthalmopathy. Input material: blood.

The CDR3 spells CASSTAGGYSPLHF. CDR3 DNA: TGTGCCAGCAGTACGGCAGGAGGGTATTCACCCCTCCACTTT. The chain recombines TRBV11-2 with TRBJ1-6; D uncertain. CDR3 length: 14 amino acids. Trimming removed 6 bases from V and 8 bases from J, with 14 bases in between. Germline-derived CDR1 and CDR2 are SGHAT and FQNNGV.